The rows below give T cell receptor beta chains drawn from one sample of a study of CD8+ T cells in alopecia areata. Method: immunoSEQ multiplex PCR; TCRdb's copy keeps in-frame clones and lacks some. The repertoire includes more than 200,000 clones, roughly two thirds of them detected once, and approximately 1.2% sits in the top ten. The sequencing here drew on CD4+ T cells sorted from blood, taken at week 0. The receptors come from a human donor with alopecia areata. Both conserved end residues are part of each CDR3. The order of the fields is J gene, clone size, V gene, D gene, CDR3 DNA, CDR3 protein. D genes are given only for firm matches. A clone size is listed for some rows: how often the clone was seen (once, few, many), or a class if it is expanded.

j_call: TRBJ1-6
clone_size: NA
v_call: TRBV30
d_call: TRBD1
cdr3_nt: TGTGCCTGGAGTGTACAGGGACAGGGGTCACCCCTCCACTTT
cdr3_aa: CAWSVQGQGSPLHF

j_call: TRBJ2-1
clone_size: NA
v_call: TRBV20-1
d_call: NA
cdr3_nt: TGCAGTGCTAGTCGCCTTGATGAGCAGTTCTTC
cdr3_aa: CSASRLDEQFF

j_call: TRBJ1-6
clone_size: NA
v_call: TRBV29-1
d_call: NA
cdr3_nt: TGCAGCGTTGGCCAGGGAGGTGATTCACCCCTCCACTTT
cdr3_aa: CSVGQGGDSPLHF

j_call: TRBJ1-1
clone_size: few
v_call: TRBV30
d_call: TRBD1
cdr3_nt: TGTGCCTGGAGTCCTCGACAGGGCACTGAAGCTTTCTTT
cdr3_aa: CAWSPRQGTEAFF

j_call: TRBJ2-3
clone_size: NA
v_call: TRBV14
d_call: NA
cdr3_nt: TGTGCCAGCAGCCAAGTACCCGGAGGCCCCGATACGCAGTATTTT
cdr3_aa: CASSQVPGGPDTQYF

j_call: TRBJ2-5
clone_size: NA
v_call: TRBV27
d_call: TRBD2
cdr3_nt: TGTGCCAGCAGTAAATCTAGAGGACTAGCCGATGTAGAGACCCAGTACTTC
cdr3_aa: CASSKSRGLADVETQYF

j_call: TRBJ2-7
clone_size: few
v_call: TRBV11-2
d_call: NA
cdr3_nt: TGTGCCAGCAGCCCTCCAGGGACTTACTACGAGCAGTACTTC
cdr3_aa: CASSPPGTYYEQYF

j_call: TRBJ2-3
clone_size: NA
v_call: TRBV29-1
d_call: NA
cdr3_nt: TGCAGCGTTGGAATGGATACGCAGTATTTT
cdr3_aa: CSVGMDTQYF

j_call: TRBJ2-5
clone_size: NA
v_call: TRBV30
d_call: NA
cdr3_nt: TGTGCCTGGAGTGCCCGACTGGAAGAGACCCAGTACTTC
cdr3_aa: CAWSARLEETQYF

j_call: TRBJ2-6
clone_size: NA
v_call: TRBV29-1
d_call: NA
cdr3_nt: TGCAGCGCCGTCGAGTCTGGGGCCAACGTCCTGACTTTC
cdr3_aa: CSAVESGANVLTF

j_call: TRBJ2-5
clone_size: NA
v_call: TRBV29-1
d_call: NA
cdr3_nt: TGCAGCGTTGAACAGCTCCAAGAGACCCAGTACTTC
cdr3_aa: CSVEQLQETQYF

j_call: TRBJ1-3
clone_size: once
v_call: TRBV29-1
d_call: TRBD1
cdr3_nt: TGCAGCGTTGCGGTGGACAGGGTCGGAAACACCATATATTTT
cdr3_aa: CSVAVDRVGNTIYF

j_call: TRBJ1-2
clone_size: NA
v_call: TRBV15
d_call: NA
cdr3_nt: TGTGCCACCAGCAGAGATCGGGGTACAGCGAACTATGGCTACACCTTC
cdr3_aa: CATSRDRGTANYGYTF

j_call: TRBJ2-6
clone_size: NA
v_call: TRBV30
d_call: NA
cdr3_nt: TGTGCCTGGAGTCCAGGACAGAGCCCATTTGTCCTGACTTTC
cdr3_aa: CAWSPGQSPFVLTF

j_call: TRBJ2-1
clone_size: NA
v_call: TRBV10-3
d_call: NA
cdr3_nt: TGTGCCATCAGTCCGGGAAACCGGGGCTACAATGAGCAGTTCTTC
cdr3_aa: CAISPGNRGYNEQFF

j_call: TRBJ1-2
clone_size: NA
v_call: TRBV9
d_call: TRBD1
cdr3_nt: TGTGCCAGCAGCGTGGCGACAGGGGGAAGAGATGGCTACACCTTC
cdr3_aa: CASSVATGGRDGYTF

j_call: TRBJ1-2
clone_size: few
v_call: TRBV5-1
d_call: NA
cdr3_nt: TGCGCCAGCAGCTTAACAGGGCGTCGGGACTATGGCTACACCTTC
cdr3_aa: CASSLTGRRDYGYTF

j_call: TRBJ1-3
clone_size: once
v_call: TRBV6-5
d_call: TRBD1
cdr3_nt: TGTGCCAGCACTGGACAGGGAAGGAACACCATATATTTT
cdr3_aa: CASTGQGRNTIYF

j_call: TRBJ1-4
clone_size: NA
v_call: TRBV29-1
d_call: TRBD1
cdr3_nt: TGCAGCGTTCGGACAGGGTCCTCTGGGGAAAAACTGTTTTTT
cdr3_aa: CSVRTGSSGEKLFF

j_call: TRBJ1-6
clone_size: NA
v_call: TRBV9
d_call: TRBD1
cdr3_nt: TGTGCCAGCAGCGTAACAGGGGGGGATAATTCACCCCTCCACTTT
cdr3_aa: CASSVTGGDNSPLHF

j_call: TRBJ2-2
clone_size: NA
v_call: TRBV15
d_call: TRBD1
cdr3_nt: TGTGCCACCAGCCCGACAAGGGGGCGCATCGGGGAGCTGTTTTTT
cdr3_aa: CATSPTRGRIGELFF

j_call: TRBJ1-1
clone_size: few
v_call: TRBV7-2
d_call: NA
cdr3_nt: TGTGCCAGCCGCGGGGGCTTCCGTGAAGCTTTCTTT
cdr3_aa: CASRGGFREAFF

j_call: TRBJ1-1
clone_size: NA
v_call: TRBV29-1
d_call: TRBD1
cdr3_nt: TGCAGCGTTGTCAGGGGGGGTACTGAAGCTTTCTTT
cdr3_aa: CSVVRGGTEAFF

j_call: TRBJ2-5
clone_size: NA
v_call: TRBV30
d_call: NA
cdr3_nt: TGTGCCTGGAGTGAGAGGACCTTTGCGGGGGAGACCCAGTACTTC
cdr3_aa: CAWSERTFAGETQYF

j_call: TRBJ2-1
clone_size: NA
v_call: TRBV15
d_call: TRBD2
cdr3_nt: TGTGCCACCAGCAGAGACCCGACTAGCGGTACAAGAGAGCAGTTCTTC
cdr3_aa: CATSRDPTSGTREQFF

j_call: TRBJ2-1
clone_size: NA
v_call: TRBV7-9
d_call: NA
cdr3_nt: TGTGCCAGCAGTAACCTACTCAATGAGCAGTTCTTC
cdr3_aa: CASSNLLNEQFF

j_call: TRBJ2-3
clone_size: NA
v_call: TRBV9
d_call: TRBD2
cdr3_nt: TGTGCCAGCAGCCTAGGACTAGCGGGGTCCCTCGGCACAGATACGCAGTATTTT
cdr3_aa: CASSLGLAGSLGTDTQYF

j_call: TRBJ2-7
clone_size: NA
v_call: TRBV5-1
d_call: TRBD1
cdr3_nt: TGCGCCAGCAGCCCGGCGGGACAGGGAAACGAGCAGTACTTC
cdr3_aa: CASSPAGQGNEQYF

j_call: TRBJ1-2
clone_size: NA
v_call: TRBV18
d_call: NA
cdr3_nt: TGTGCCAGCTCACCACAGGACATCGACTATGGCTACACCTTC
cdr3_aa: CASSPQDIDYGYTF

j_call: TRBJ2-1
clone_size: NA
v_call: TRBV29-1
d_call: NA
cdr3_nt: TGCAGCGGACAGAGCTCCTACAATGAGCAGTTCTTC
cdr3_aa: CSGQSSYNEQFF

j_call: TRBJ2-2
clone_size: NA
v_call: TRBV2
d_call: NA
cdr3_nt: TGTGCCAGCAGTGAAGCGCGTGGGGAGCTGTTTTTT
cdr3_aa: CASSEARGELFF

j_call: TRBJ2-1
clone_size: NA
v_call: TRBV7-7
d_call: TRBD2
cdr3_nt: TGTGCTAGCAGCCCGGGACTAGCGGGGGAAGAGCAGTTCTTC
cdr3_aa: CASSPGLAGEEQFF

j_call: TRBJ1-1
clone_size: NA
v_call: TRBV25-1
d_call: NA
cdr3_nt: TGTGCCAGCAGTCCCCGGGCGCAGACTGAAGCTTTCTTT
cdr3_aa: CASSPRAQTEAFF